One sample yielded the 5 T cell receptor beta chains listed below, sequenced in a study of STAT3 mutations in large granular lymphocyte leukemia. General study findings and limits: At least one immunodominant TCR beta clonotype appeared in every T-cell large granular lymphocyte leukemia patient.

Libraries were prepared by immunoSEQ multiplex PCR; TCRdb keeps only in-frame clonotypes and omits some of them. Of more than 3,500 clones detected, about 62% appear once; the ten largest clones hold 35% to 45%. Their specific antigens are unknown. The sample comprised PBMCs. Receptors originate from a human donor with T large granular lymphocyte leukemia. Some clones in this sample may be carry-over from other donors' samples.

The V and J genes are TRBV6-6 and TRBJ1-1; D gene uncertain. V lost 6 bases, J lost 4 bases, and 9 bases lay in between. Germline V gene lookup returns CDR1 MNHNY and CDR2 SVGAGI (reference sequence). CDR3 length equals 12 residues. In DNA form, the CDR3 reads TGTGCCAGCAGCAGGACGGGCACTGAAGCTTTCTTT. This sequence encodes CASSRTGTEAFF.

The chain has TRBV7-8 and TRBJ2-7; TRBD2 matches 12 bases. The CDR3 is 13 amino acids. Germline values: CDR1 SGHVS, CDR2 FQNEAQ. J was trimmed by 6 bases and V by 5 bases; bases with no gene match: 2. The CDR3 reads CASSASGRAEQYF. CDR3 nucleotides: TGTGCCAGCAGCGCTAGCGGGAGGGCCGAGCAGTACTTC.

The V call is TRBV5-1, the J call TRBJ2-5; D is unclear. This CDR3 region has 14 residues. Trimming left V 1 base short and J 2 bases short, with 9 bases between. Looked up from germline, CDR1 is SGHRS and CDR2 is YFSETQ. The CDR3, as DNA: TGCGCCAGCAGCTTGCCCGGGCTGCAAGAGACCCAGTACTTC. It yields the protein CASSLPGLQETQYF.

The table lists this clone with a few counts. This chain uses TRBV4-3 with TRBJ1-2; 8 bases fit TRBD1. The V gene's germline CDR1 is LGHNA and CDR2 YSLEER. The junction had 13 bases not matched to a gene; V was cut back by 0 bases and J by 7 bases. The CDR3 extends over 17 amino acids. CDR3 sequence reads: CASSQERGGQGITGYTF. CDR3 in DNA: TGCGCCAGCAGCCAAGAGAGGGGAGGACAGGGAATCACTGGCTACACCTTC.

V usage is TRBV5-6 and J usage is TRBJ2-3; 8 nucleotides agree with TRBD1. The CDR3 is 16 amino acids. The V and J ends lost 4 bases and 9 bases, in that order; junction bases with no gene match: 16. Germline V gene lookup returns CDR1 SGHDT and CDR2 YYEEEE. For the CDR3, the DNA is TGTGCCAGCAGCCCGGAATCCCAGGAGGGGGACAGGACGCAGTATTTT. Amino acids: CASSPESQEGDRTQYF.